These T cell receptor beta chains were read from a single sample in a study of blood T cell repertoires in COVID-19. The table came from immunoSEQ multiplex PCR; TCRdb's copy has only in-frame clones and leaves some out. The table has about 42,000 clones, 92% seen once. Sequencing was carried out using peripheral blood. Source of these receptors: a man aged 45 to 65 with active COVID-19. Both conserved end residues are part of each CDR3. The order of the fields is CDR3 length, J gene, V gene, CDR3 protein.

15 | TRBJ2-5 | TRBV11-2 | CASSLEGLTLETQYF
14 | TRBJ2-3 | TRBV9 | CASSVMRGQDTQYF
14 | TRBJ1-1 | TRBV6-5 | CASRMGQLNTEAFF
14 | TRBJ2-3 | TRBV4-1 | CASSVAGTADTQYF
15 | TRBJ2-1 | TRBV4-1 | CASKGGTGIYNEQFF
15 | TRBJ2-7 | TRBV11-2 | CASSSSGTSGLEQYF
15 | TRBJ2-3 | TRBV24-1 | CATSDPAKPTDTQYF
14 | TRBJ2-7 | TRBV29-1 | CSAEDRGESYEQYF
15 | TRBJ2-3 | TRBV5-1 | CASSPGLARTDTQYF
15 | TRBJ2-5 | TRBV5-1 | CASSLADRIQETQYF
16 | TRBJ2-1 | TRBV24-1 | CATSDQPGQGDNEQFF
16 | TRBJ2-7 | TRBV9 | CASSVDGTGAINEQYF
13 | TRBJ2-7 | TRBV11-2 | CASKAGGIGEQYF
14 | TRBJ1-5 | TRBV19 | CASTPRGRDQPQHF
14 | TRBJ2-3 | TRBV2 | CASKGGRPSNTQYF
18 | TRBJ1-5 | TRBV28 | CASSFSALRDISNQPQHF
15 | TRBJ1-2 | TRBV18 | CASSLDRGQGHGYTF
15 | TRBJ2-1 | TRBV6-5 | CASRQQQASYNEQFF
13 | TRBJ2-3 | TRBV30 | CAWSGASVDTQYF
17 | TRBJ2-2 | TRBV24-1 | CATSLGTSGSPTGELFF
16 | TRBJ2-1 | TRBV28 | CASSSPGTRELNEQFF
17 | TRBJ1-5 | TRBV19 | CASSMGQGLITNQPQHF
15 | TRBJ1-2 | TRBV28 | CASSLGNRGQVGYTF
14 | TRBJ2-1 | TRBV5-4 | CASSLQSTRNEQFF
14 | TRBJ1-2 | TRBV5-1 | CASEPGQGHGGYTF
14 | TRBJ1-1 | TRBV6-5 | CASSTLTVNTEAFF
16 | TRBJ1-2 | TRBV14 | CASSQGRMTGGSGYTF
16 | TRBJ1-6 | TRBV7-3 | CASSLTATGFDSPLHF
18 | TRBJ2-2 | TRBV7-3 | CASSPRVGQVPNTGELFF
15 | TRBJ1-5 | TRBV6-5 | CASSPQGASNQPQHF
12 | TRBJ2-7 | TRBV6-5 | CASSKLVYEQYF